The 9 T cell receptor beta chains given below trace back to one sample, sequenced in a study of blood T cell repertoires in COVID-19. Using immunoSEQ multiplex PCR, the repertoire was profiled, and TCRdb retains in-frame clones only, with some absent. This table has roughly 150,000 clones, about 82% appearing once. Sequences were obtained from PBMCs or T cells enriched from blood (not recorded which). Receptors originate from a woman between 40 and 50 years old who had recovered from COVID-19.

A single count supports this clone. The chain combines TRBV19 with TRBJ2-1, with TRBD2 matching 12 bases. J was trimmed by 8 bases and V by 0 bases; bases with no gene match: 11. The CDR3 totals 18 residues. Germline loops: CDR1 LNHDA, CDR2 SQIVND (reference sequence). As DNA, the CDR3 is TGTGCCAGTAGTATAGACCGCCTCGCTAGCGGGAGGGTCTATGAGCAGTTCTTC. It codes for CASSIDRLASGRVYEQFF.

CDR3 coding DNA: TGTGCCAGCCGTACGCTTTGGCAGGGAAACTATGGCTACACCTTC. Translating gives CASRTLWQGNYGYTF. V is TRBV27 and J is TRBJ1-2; D may be TRBD1 (5 bases). The V end was cut by 8 bases, the J end by 2 bases, with 18 bases between. The V gene's germline CDR1 is MNHEY and CDR2 SMNVEV (reference sequence). The CDR3 is 15 amino acids.

V gene TRBV2 combines with J gene TRBJ2-1, with D tentatively TRBD1 (5 bases). The ends were cut back, 7 bases at V and 0 bases at J, with 16 bases in the middle. This CDR3 contains 16 residues. Germline CDR1 reads SNHLY; CDR2 reads FYNNEI. CDR3 nucleotide sequence: TGTGCCAGCATAAATAAGGGGCAACTCTCCTACAATGAGCAGTTCTTC. It translates to CASINKGQLSYNEQFF.

The genes are TRBV6-5 and TRBJ1-1; 9 positions agree with TRBD1. CDR3 length: 15 amino acids. V lost 5 bases and J lost 10; bases outside the gene matches: 14. Germline-derived CDR1 and CDR2 are MNHEY and SVGAGI. CDR3 residues: CASSQQGAGLSGAFF. In DNA, the CDR3 is TGTGCCAGCAGTCAACAGGGGGCTGGGTTAAGTGGAGCTTTCTTT.

CDR3 sequence reads: CASSWLEREVNEQFF. In DNA form, the CDR3 reads TGTGCCAGCAGTTGGCTAGAGCGGGAGGTCAATGAGCAGTTCTTC. The gene calls are TRBV11-2 and TRBJ2-1; 9 bases map to TRBD2. This CDR3 spans 15 amino acids. The V gene's germline CDR1 is SGHAT and CDR2 FQNNGV. The junction had 9 bases not matched to a gene; V was cut back by 6 bases and J by 6 bases.

The gene calls are TRBV20-1 and TRBJ1-4, with D maybe TRBD1 (6 bases). Germline V CDR1 and CDR2: DFQATT, SNEGSKA (reference sequence). V lost 3 bases, J lost 12 bases, and 23 bases lay in between. This CDR3 spans 15 amino acids. CDR3: CSASFSGRGMKELFF. The CDR3, as DNA: TGCAGTGCTAGTTTCTCGGGCAGGGGAATGAAAGAACTGTTTTTT.

This rearrangement joins TRBV11-1 to TRBJ1-1; D may be TRBD1 (5 bases). Germline values: CDR1 SGHAT, CDR2 FQDESV (reference sequence). The CDR3 extends over 14 amino acids. Trimming took 6 bases from V and 5 from J, leaving 16 bases between them. The DNA for the CDR3 is TGTGCCAGCAGGGCCGGGGACTTCAGGACTGAAGCTTTCTTT. It encodes CASRAGDFRTEAFF.

This clone appeared a single time. The chain uses TRBV30 and TRBJ2-5; 9 bases are shared with TRBD2. CDR3 size: 21 residues. Germline lookup yields CDR1 GTSNPN and CDR2 SVGIG (reference sequence). V dropped 3 bases and J dropped 3; count of bases not matched to a gene: 26. The CDR3 DNA follows: TGTGCCTGGAGGGGGGGGCGGGGGGCTAGCGGGATCTGGCGGTTAGAAGAGACCCAGTACTTC. Translated: CAWRGGRGASGIWRLEETQYF. The variable domain in full, completed from reference TRBV30 and TRBJ2-5, reads SQTIHQWPATLVQPVGSPLSLECTVEGTSNPNLYWYRQAAGRGLQLLFYSVGIGQISSEVPQNLSASRPQDRQFILSSKKLLLSDSGFYLCAWRGGRGASGIWRLEETQYFGPGTRLLVL.

J is TRBJ2-7 and V is TRBV28, with 8 bases lining up with TRBD2. J lost 4 bases, V lost 6 bases, and 14 bases had no gene match. Germline CDR1 is MDHEN and CDR2 is SYDVKM. CDR3 length equals 16 residues. CDR3: CASSPISGTSIYEQYF. CDR3 DNA sequence: TGTGCCAGCAGCCCCATTTCCGGGACTAGTATTTACGAGCAGTACTTC.